This T cell receptor (beta chain) was found in a study of cytotoxic CD8 clonotypes in ibrutinib-treated CLL. The overall study: Outcomes included around 25 partial and 2 complete responses; after median around 65 months, roughly 15 stayed remitted and roughly twelve progressed.

As regards this clone: The target antigen is unknown.

TCRdb's table, derived via immunoSEQ multiplex PCR, lists solely in-frame clones and lacks some. The sample contains about 45,000 clones, approximately 69% of which appear only once. Germline V lookup: CDR1 MGHRA, CDR2 YSYEKL. CDR3 length equals 18 residues. The V end lost 1 base, the J end lost 0 bases, and 16 bases lay between the germline ends. Study outcomes and limitations: Rare overall, public clonotypes shrank or held steady under therapy. The study sampled sustained-remission and progressing patients at different times. At baseline, clonality was higher than in age-matched healthy donors and correlated with CD8+ counts.

The material sequenced was PBMCs, taken after 12 months of ibrutinib treatment. The receptor was isolated from a human donor with chronic lymphocytic leukemia. The chain has TRBV4-1 and TRBJ1-3; D perhaps matches TRBD1 (6 bases). For the CDR3, the DNA is TGCGCCAGCAGCCAAGCTTCGGGTGGCAGGGGCTCTGGAAACACCATATATTTT. It encodes CASSQASGGRGSGNTIYF.